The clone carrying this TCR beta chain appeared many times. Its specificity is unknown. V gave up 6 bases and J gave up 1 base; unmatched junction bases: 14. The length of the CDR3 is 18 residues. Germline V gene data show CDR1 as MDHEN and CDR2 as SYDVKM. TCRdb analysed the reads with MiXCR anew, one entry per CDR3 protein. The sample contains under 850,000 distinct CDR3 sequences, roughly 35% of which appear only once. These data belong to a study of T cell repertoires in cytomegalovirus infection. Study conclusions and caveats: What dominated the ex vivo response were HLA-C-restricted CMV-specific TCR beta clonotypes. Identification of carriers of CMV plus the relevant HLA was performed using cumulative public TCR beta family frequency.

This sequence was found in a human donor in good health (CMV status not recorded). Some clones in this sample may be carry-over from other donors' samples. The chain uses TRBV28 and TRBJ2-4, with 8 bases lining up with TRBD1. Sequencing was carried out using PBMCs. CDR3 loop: CASRSPRTGTWAKNIQYF. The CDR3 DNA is TGTGCCAGCAGGTCCCCTAGGACAGGGACCTGGGCCAAAAACATTCAGTACTTC.